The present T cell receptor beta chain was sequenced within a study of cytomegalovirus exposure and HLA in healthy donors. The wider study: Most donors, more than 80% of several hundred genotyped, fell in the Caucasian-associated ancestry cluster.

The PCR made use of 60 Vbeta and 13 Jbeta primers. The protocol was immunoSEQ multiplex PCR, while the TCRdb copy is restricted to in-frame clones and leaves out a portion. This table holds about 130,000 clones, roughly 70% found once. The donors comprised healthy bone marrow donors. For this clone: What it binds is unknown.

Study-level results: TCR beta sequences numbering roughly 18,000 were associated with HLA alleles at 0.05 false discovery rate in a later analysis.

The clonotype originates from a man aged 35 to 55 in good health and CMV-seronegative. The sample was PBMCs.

The CDR3: CASSQDTGLNTEAFF. The CDR3 nucleotides read TGCGCCAGCAGCCAAGATACAGGGTTGAACACTGAAGCTTTCTTT. The chain couples TRBV4-1 to TRBJ1-1; TRBD1 is a possible D gene (6 bases). V lost 0 bases to trimming and J lost 0 bases, with 8 bases between them. The CDR3 is 15 amino acids. The germline CDR1 and CDR2 sequences are MGHRA and YSYEKL.